Here is one TCR beta chain with its context. Data came from immunoSEQ multiplex PCR; TCRdb stores just in-frame clones and leaves some out. There are 15,000 to 20,000 clones in the sample; around 81% occur only once, and approximately 11% lies in the top ten. CDR3 length equals 14 residues. Germline CDR1 and CDR2: SGHNT and YYREEE (reference sequence). Trimming left V 1 base short and J 2 bases short, with 10 bases between. This record comes from a study of somatic mutations in cytotoxic T cells in rheumatoid arthritis. The chain links TRBV5-4 to TRBJ2-7; D may be TRBD2 (6 bases). The source material was CD8+ T cells sorted from blood. This TCR was sampled from a man aged 18 to 30 with rheumatoid arthritis. The CDR3 sequence: CASSLRTSPYEQYF. Here the CDR3 DNA reads TGTGCCAGCAGCTTGCGAACTAGCCCCTACGAGCAGTACTTC.